Given below is one T cell receptor (beta chain) in context. The entry originates in a study of blood T cell repertoires in COVID-19. Study as a whole: Samples of COVID-19 (acute and convalescent) were obtained from the United States, Italy and Spain. PBMCs, B-cell-depleted T cells, or T cells were the source of the cDNA or gDNA that made up the material.

Original handling: Reference gene primer amplification gave estimated nucleated cell counts. The method was immunoSEQ multiplex PCR; TCRdb's version includes in-frame clones alone and lacks a portion of them. The D gene and trimming were derived from the DNA, and the V and J assignments and clone size from that table. This table has around 66,000 clones, roughly 75% appearing once. This receptor was obtained from a human donor in a cohort sampled during active COVID-19. What was sequenced was peripheral blood.

CDR3 amino acids: CASSPRRVGLTEAFF. CDR3 sequence (DNA): TGTGCCAGCAGCCCCAGACGGGTTGGTCTCACTGAAGCTTTCTTT. The genes are TRBV9 and TRBJ1-1; no clear D gene. The CDR3 spans 15 residues. Germline V gene data show CDR1 as SGDLS and CDR2 as YYNGEE. Trimming took 4 bases from V and 4 from J, leaving 17 bases between them.